What follows are 10 T cell receptor beta chains derived from one specimen sequenced in a study of T cell clones after liver transplantation. Using immunoSEQ multiplex PCR, the repertoire was profiled, and TCRdb retains in-frame clones only, with some absent. The sample gives roughly 100,000 clones, 80% to 85% of which show up once; about 0.89% is in the top ten. The material was CD4+ T cells from blood, obtained before liver transplant. These TCRs come from a human donor who received a liver transplant.

V gene TRBV2 combines with J gene TRBJ2-5, with 12 bases identical to TRBD2. This CDR3 contains 15 residues. CDR1 and CDR2 (germline): SNHLY, FYNNEI. The ends lost 7 bases at V and 4 bases at J; junction bases unmatched: 7. The CDR3, as DNA: TGTGCCAGCACTTCTAGCGGGGGGGCTTCAGAGACCCAGTACTTC. Encoded protein: CASTSSGGASETQYF.

The rearrangement joins TRBV30 to TRBJ1-2; 12 positions agree with TRBD1. The ends lost 7 bases at V and 2 bases at J; junction bases unmatched: 11. There are 16 residues in the CDR3. Germline CDR1 reads GTSNPN; CDR2 reads SVGIG (reference sequence). This CDR3 is CASTGTGGVGNYGYTF. In nucleotides, the CDR3 is TGTGCCTCGACCGGGACAGGGGGCGTCGGGAACTATGGCTACACCTTC.

This clone came up a few times. This chain links TRBV7-3 with TRBJ2-2; maybe TRBD1 (7 bases). V was shortened by 5 bases and J by 4 bases, with 14 bases between the two germline ends. The CDR3 runs to 15 residues. CDR1 and CDR2 (germline): SGHTA, FQGTGA. The CDR3 reads CASSQGGQLTGELFF. DNA for the CDR3: TGTGCCAGCAGCCAGGGGGGACAGCTCACCGGGGAGCTGTTTTTT. The variable domain in full, completed from reference TRBV7-3 and TRBJ2-2, reads GAGVSQTPSNKVTEKGKYVELRCDPISGHTALYWYRQSLGQGPEFLIYFQGTGAADDSGLPNDRFFAVRPEGSVSTLKIQRTERGDSAVYLCASSQGGQLTGELFFGEGSRLTVL.

This clone has just one count. The rearrangement uses TRBV29-1 and TRBJ2-5, with 13 bases aligning to TRBD2. The junction had 16 bases not matched to a gene; V was cut back by 7 bases and J by 5 bases. This CDR3 is 17 amino acids long. CDR1 is SQVTM, CDR2 ANQGSEA, per germline. The CDR3 DNA follows: TGCAGCGCTTGGAGGCCGGGACTAGCGGGACCCCCCGAGACCCAGTACTTC. Its protein is CSAWRPGLAGPPETQYF. Full variable domain (outside the CDR3, taken from reference TRBV29-1 and TRBJ2-5): SAVISQKPSRDICQRGTSLTIQCQVDSQVTMMFWYRQQPGQSLTLIATANQGSEATYESGFVIDKFPISRPNLTFSTLTVSNMSPEDSSIYLCSAWRPGLAGPPETQYFGPGTRLLVL.

The chain employs TRBV28 and TRBJ1-2, with D possibly matching TRBD1 (6 bases). The CDR3 sequence is 14 residues long. Trimming took off 7 bases at V and 3 bases at J, with 15 bases between the two ends. The germline V gene encodes CDR1 MDHEN and CDR2 SYDVKM. The chain's CDR3 is CASNPGARYYGYTF. The CDR3 DNA reads TGTGCCAGCAACCCGGGGGCCAGATACTATGGCTACACCTTC.

The rearrangement joins TRBV29-1 to TRBJ1-1, with D possibly TRBD1 on 5 matching bases. This CDR3 region has 14 residues. Germline V lookup: CDR1 SQVTM, CDR2 ANQGSEA. The V gene lost 4 bases and the J gene lost 11 bases, with 23 bases spanning the gap. For the CDR3, the DNA is TGCAGCGTTGGAGGGGCGTTATCAGAGTTTATCGCTTTCTTT. The encoded protein is CSVGGALSEFIAFF.

This rearrangement joins TRBV5-1 to TRBJ2-7, with D hard to call. This CDR3 has 12 amino acids. Trimming removed 2 bases from V and 4 bases from J, with 7 bases in between. Per germline, CDR1 SGHRS and CDR2 YFSETQ. The CDR3, as DNA: TGCGCCAGCAGCTTAACCAATTACGAGCAGTACTTC. Translated: CASSLTNYEQYF.

This clone was seen a few times. The rearrangement joins TRBV2 to TRBJ1-5; possibly TRBD1 for D (5 bases). The CDR3 spans 13 residues. Trimming took 5 bases from V and 5 from J, leaving 10 bases between them. Germline CDR1 SNHLY, CDR2 FYNNEI. For the CDR3, the DNA is TGTGCCAGCAGTAGGGACTCTGATCAGCCCCAGCATTTT. Translation: CASSRDSDQPQHF. The whole variable domain, filled in from reference TRBV2 and TRBJ1-5, reads EPEVTQTPSHQVTQMGQEVILRCVPISNHLYFYWYRQILGQKVEFLVSFYNNEISEKSEIFDDQFSVERPDGSNFTLKIRSTKLEDSAMYFCASSRDSDQPQHFGDGTRLSIL.

The chain combines TRBV5-1 with TRBJ2-5, with no clear D. The CDR3 spans 12 residues. Germline V gene data show CDR1 as SGHRS and CDR2 as YFSETQ. V gave up 4 bases and J gave up 1 base, with 5 bases separating them. CDR3 loop: CASSALQETQYF. The CDR3 nucleotides read TGCGCCAGCAGCGCGCTCCAAGAGACCCAGTACTTC.

V gene TRBV30 combines with J gene TRBJ1-1, with 7 nucleotides matching TRBD1. V shed 3 bases, J shed 3 bases, and the junction held 1 base outside the gene matches. The CDR3 runs to 12 residues. Germline values: CDR1 GTSNPN, CDR2 SVGIG (reference sequence). CDR3 nucleotide sequence: TGTGCCTGGAGCGACAGGGACACTGAAGCTTTCTTT. Translated: CAWSDRDTEAFF.